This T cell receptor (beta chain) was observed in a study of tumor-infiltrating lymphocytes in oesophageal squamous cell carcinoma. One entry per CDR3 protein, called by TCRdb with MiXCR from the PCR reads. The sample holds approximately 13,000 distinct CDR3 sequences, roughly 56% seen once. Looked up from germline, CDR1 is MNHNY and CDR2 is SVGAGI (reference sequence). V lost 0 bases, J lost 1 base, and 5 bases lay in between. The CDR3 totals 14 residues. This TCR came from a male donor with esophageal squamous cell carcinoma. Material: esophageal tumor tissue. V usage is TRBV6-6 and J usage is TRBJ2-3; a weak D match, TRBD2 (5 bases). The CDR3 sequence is CASSYSRGTDTQYF. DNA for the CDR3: TGTGCCAGCAGTTACTCGAGGGGCACAGATACGCAGTATTTT.